These 20 T cell receptor beta chains were all obtained from the same sample, sequenced in a study of graft-versus-host responses after intestinal transplantation. Method: immunoSEQ multiplex PCR; TCRdb's copy keeps in-frame clones and lacks some. The table includes some 14,000 clones, about 87% detected once. Sequencing was performed on bone marrow, taken more than 120 days after intestinal transplantation. Receptors originate from a human patient who received an intestinal transplant, so some T cells may come from the graft donor.

This chain connects TRBV2 to TRBJ2-5, with D unclear. From germline, CDR1 is SNHLY and CDR2 FYNNEI. CDR3 size: 13 residues. Deletions cut 7 bases from V and 5 bases from J, with 14 bases between. CDR3 region: CASISVKIETQYF. CDR3 coding DNA: TGTGCCAGCATATCGGTTAAGATCGAGACCCAGTACTTC.

The chain links TRBV18 to TRBJ2-7, with TRBD1 matching 7 bases. Losses at the gene ends were 3 bases for V and 5 bases for J; bases not matched to a gene: 4. The CDR3 has 13 residues. Germline lookup yields CDR1 KGHSH and CDR2 LQKENI. The CDR3 is CASSPQDRDEQYF. As DNA, the CDR3 is TGTGCCAGCTCACCCCAAGACAGGGACGAGCAGTACTTC.

The chain recombines TRBV9 with TRBJ2-7, with 8 positions matching TRBD2. The J segment lost 3 bases and the V segment lost 3 bases, leaving 2 bases of the junction unmatched. The germline gives CDR1 SGDLS, CDR2 YYNGEE. There are 13 residues in the CDR3. In nucleotides, the CDR3 is TGTGCCAGCAGCGGGCTAGCGGGCTACGAGCAGTACTTC. Protein sequence: CASSGLAGYEQYF.

The chain carries TRBV11-2 and TRBJ2-3; D gene uncertain. The germline V and J ends were trimmed by 3 bases and 2 bases, with 0 bases remaining between them. Germline assignment: CDR1 SGHAT and CDR2 FQNNGV. The CDR3 extends over 11 amino acids. The chain's CDR3 is CASSFTDTQYF. The CDR3 DNA reads as TGTGCCAGCAGCTTCACAGATACGCAGTATTTT.

This clone was seen a handful of times. CDR3 residues: CASSLGLAVYEQYF. In nucleotides, the CDR3 is TGTGCCAGCAGCTTAGGACTAGCGGTCTACGAGCAGTACTTC. The chain carries TRBV7-2 and TRBJ2-7, with 9 bases identical to TRBD2. This CDR3 region has 14 residues. Per the germline V gene, CDR1 is SGHTA and CDR2 is FQGNSA. Trimming at V came to 1 base and at J to 3 bases, leaving 1 base not matched to a gene.

The genes are TRBV28 and TRBJ1-5; no clear D. In germline, CDR1 is MDHEN, CDR2 SYDVKM. This CDR3 region has 12 residues. V was cut by 5 bases and J by 0 bases, with 2 bases left in between. This CDR3 reads CASSHSNQPQHF. As DNA, the CDR3 is TGTGCCAGCAGTCATAGCAATCAGCCCCAGCATTTT.

This chain connects TRBV6-1 to TRBJ2-7; weak D call: TRBD2 (6 bases). The CDR3 sequence is 13 residues long. The ends were cut back, 7 bases at V and 3 bases at J, with 13 bases in the middle. The germline gives CDR1 MNHNS, CDR2 SASEGT. Here the CDR3 DNA reads TGTGCCAGCACTCAGGGACTGAGCTACGAGCAGTACTTC. Protein: CASTQGLSYEQYF.

The chain couples TRBV18 to TRBJ1-1; tentative D call: TRBD1 (5 bases). The CDR3 has 15 amino acids. V lost 1 base to trimming and J lost 1 base, with 10 bases between them. Germline CDR1 KGHSH, CDR2 LQKENI. The CDR3 sequence is CASSPHRDPNTEAFF. In DNA form, the CDR3 reads TGTGCCAGCTCACCACATCGGGACCCGAACACTGAAGCTTTCTTT.

The V call is TRBV7-2, the J call TRBJ2-7; D perhaps matches TRBD2 (5 bases). Germline loops: CDR1 SGHTA, CDR2 FQGNSA. The CDR3 covers 14 residues. Deletions cut 8 bases from V and 3 bases from J, with 17 bases between. The CDR3 loop reads CASAGILGYYEQYF. The CDR3 bases are TGTGCCAGCGCCGGGATTCTGGGGTACTACGAGCAGTACTTC.

The CDR3: CASSDSTTGELFF. The CDR3 DNA reads as TGTGCCAGCAGTGACTCGACTACCGGGGAGCTGTTTTTT. The V gene is TRBV6-4, the J gene TRBJ2-2; D is uncertain. The CDR3 is made up of 13 amino acids. Trimming cost V 0 bases and J 5 bases, with 4 bases left between them. The germline V gene encodes CDR1 MRHNA and CDR2 SNTAGT.

This clone turned up a few times. The chain combines TRBV28 with TRBJ1-4; tentatively, D is TRBD1 (5 bases). This CDR3 is 15 amino acids long. Trimming pared 3 bases from V and 2 bases from J, leaving 10 bases between. The germline CDR1 and CDR2 sequences are MDHEN and SYDVKM. The CDR3 coding sequence is TGTGCCAGCAGTTTCGCGGCAGGGACTAATGAAAAACTGTTTTTT. Translation: CASSFAAGTNEKLFF.

V is TRBV7-9 and J is TRBJ2-7, with 7 nucleotides matching TRBD2. The CDR3 sequence is 14 residues long. Germline loops: CDR1 SEHNR, CDR2 FQNEAQ (reference sequence). The trim removed 5 bases at V and 3 bases at J, leaving 7 bases unmatched. This CDR3 reads CASSETSARYEQYF. As DNA, the CDR3 is TGTGCCAGCAGCGAAACTAGCGCGCGCTACGAGCAGTACTTC.

The chain recombines TRBV6-1 with TRBJ2-3; no firm D call. The CDR3 contains 14 residues. Trimming pared 0 bases from V and 5 bases from J, leaving 9 bases between. Germline V lookup: CDR1 MNHNS, CDR2 SASEGT. CDR3 amino acids: CASSEAFFLDTQYF. DNA of the CDR3: TGTGCCAGCAGTGAAGCCTTTTTTTTAGATACGCAGTATTTT.

The chain employs TRBV14 and TRBJ2-2, with 8 positions matching TRBD1. Germline CDR1 reads SGHDN; CDR2 reads FVKESK. V trimming: 3 bases; J trimming: 3 bases; junction bases outside the gene matches: 6. CDR3 length: 16 residues. The CDR3 region has the DNA TGTGCCAGCAGCCATTTGGACAGGGTTGACACCGGGGAGCTGTTTTTT. Translation gives CASSHLDRVDTGELFF.

This chain uses TRBV27 with TRBJ1-5; TRBD1 aligns across 9 bases. Germline-derived CDR1 and CDR2 are MNHEY and SMNVEV (reference sequence). CDR3 length: 19 amino acids. Trimming took 5 bases from V and 1 from J; bases not matched to a gene: 15. The CDR3 loop is CASSQTPPDRGLSNQPQHF. In nucleotides, the CDR3 is TGTGCCAGCAGTCAAACCCCCCCGGACAGGGGCTTGAGCAATCAGCCCCAGCATTTT.

The V gene is TRBV7-8, the J gene TRBJ2-7, with D perhaps TRBD2 (6 bases). Looked up from germline, CDR1 is SGHVS and CDR2 is FQNEAQ. There are 14 residues in the CDR3. V gave up 3 bases and J gave up 2 bases, with 11 bases separating them. The CDR3 DNA reads TGTGCCAGCAGCTTCCGGGACTCTACCTACGAGCAGTACTTC. Its translation: CASSFRDSTYEQYF. The full variable domain, with the rest looked up from reference TRBV7-8 and TRBJ2-7, is GAGVSQSPRYKVAKRGQDVALRCDPISGHVSLFWYQQALGQGPEFLTYFQNEAQLDKSGLPSDRFFAERPEGSVSTLKIQRTQQEDSAVYLCASSFRDSTYEQYFGPGTRLTVT.

The chain employs TRBV27 and TRBJ1-6; D is perhaps TRBD1 (5 bases). Trimming shortened V by 0 bases and J by 6 bases, and 18 bases separated the two germline ends. Per germline, CDR1 MNHEY and CDR2 SMNVEV (reference sequence). The CDR3 is 18 amino acids. DNA for the CDR3: TGTGCCAGCAGTTTATCGGGGGGGTACGGGAAAATTAATTCACCCCTCCACTTT. Translating it yields CASSLSGGYGKINSPLHF.

This rearrangement joins TRBV6-6 to TRBJ1-2, with D possibly matching TRBD1 (6 bases). The V end lost 10 bases, the J end lost 2 bases, and 17 bases lay between the germline ends. The CDR3 is 14 amino acids. In germline, CDR1 is MNHNY, CDR2 SVGAGI (reference sequence). The CDR3 DNA sequence: TGTGCCACGTACCGGTTGACAGGAAACTATGGCTACACCTTC. Amino acids: CATYRLTGNYGYTF.

The CDR3 DNA follows: TGTGCCAGCAGCTTAGATCGGGCGGGGAACACTGAAGCTTTCTTT. It encodes CASSLDRAGNTEAFF. This chain uses TRBV11-2 with TRBJ1-1; D is ambiguous. V was trimmed by 0 bases and J by 1 base, leaving 9 bases between them. The CDR3 sequence is 15 residues long. The germline V gene has CDR1 SGHAT and CDR2 FQNNGV.

The V call is TRBV9, the J call TRBJ2-7; 8 bases fit TRBD1. The CDR3 is made up of 15 amino acids. Trimming at V came to 0 bases and at J to 2 bases, leaving 4 bases not matched to a gene. In germline, CDR1 is SGDLS, CDR2 YYNGEE. This chain's CDR3 is CASSVAQGAPYEQYF. In DNA, the CDR3 is TGTGCCAGCAGCGTAGCCCAGGGGGCCCCCTACGAGCAGTACTTC.